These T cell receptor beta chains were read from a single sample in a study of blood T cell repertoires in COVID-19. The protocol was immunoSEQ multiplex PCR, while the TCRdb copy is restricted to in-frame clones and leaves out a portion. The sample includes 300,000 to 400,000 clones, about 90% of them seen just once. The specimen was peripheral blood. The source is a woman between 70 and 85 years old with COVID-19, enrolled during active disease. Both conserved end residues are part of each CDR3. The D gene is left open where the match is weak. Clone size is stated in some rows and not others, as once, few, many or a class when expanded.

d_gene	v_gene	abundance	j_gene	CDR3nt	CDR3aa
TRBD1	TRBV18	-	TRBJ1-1	TGTGCCAGCTCACCCCTGCCGGGACAGGGACACACTGAAGCTTTCTTT	CASSPLPGQGHTEAFF
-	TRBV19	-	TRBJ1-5	TGTGCCAGTAGCGGACACTGGGGTACCGGGCCCCAGCATTTT	CASSGHWGTGPQHF
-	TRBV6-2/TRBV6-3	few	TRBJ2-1	TGTGCCAGCAGTTACCCGAGGGGGCGGGGTAGCTCCTACAATGAGCAGTTCTTC	CASSYPRGRGSSYNEQFF
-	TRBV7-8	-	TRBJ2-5	TGTGCCAGCAGCTTAGCTTACGGGACTCCGCGGGAGACCCAGTACTTC	CASSLAYGTPRETQYF
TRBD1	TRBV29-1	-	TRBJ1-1	TGCAGCGTTGACGGTAACAGGGGATTCATGAACACTGAAGCTTTCTTT	CSVDGNRGFMNTEAFF
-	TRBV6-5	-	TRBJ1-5	TGTGCCAGCACTACGGGGAATCAGCCCCAGCATTTT	CASTTGNQPQHF
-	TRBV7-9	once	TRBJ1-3	TGTGCCAGCAGCTCAACCCGGACAGGAAACACCATATATTTT	CASSSTRTGNTIYF
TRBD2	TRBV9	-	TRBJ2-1	TGTGCCAGCAGCGTAGAGGGCGGGGGTTACAATGAGCAGTTCTTC	CASSVEGGGYNEQFF
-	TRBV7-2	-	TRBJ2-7	TGTGCCAGCAGCCTCACAGGGTCAATCCGGATCGAGCAGTACTTC	CASSLTGSIRIEQYF
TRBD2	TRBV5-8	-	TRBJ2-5	TGTGCCAGCCCGGGGGGGGAGACCCAGTACTTC	CASPGGETQYF
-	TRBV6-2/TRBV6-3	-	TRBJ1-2	TGTGCCAGCAGTTACGAGGGGGATAACTATGGCTACACCTTC	CASSYEGDNYGYTF
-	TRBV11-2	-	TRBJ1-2	TGTGCCAGCAGCTCGAGGCCACAGGGCGGATATGGCTACACCTTC	CASSSRPQGGYGYTF
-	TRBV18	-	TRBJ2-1	TGTGCCAGCTCACCGTCCCGCGAGTCCTACAATGAGCAGTTCTTC	CASSPSRESYNEQFF
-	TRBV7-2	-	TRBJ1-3	TGTGCCAGCCGCGAAGGGGGCTCTGGAAACACCATATATTTT	CASREGGSGNTIYF
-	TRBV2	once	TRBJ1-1	TGTGCCAGCAGTGAAGGGAGTTTCACTGAAGCTTTCTTT	CASSEGSFTEAFF
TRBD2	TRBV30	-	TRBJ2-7	TGTGCCTGGAGTTTCGGGGGGGACTCCTACGAGCAGTACTTC	CAWSFGGDSYEQYF
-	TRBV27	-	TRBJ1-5	TGTGCCAGCGCGGGGGCAAGCAATCAGCCCCAGCATTTT	CASAGASNQPQHF
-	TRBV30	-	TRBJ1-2	TGTGCCTTTCGACAGGTCATTCGGTATGGCTACACCTTC	CAFRQVIRYGYTF
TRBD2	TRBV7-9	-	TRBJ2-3	TGTGCCAGCAGCTTCGCCCTCGGGGGGGCCGCAGATACGCAGTATTTT	CASSFALGGAADTQYF
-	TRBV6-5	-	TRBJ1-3	TGTGCCAGCTCGAAGAGCAGGCGCTCTGGAAACACCATATATTTT	CASSKSRRSGNTIYF
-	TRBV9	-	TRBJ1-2	TGTGCCAGCAGCGTAGACGCGGGTCACTATGGCTACACCTTC	CASSVDAGHYGYTF
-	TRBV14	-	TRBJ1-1	TGTGCCAGCAGCCAAGATCGAAGGCGGGGGGACACTGAAGCTTTCTTT	CASSQDRRRGDTEAFF
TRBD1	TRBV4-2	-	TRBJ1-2	TGTGCCAGCAGCCAAGAGCGGGACAGGGGCCATGGCTACACCTTC	CASSQERDRGHGYTF
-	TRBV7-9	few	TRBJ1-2	TGTGCCAGCAGCTTAGCGCTGGGCAAGAACTATGGCTACACCTTC	CASSLALGKNYGYTF
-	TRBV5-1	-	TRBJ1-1	TGCGCCAGCAGCTCGGCCCAGGGGAACACTGAAGCTTTCTTT	CASSSAQGNTEAFF
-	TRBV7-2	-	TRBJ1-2	TGTGCCAGCAGCCTACAGGGATCCGGCGGCTACACCTTC	CASSLQGSGGYTF
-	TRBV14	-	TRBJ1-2	TGTGCCAGCAGCCAAGATCGGGGTTGGCAGGGCTACACCTTC	CASSQDRGWQGYTF
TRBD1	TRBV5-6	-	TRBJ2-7	TGTGCCAGCAGCTTGGGACAGGGGGCCTACGAGCAGTACTTC	CASSLGQGAYEQYF
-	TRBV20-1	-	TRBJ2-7	TGCAGTGCTAGGTCCGACGAGCAGTACTTC	CSARSDEQYF
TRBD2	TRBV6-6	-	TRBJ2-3	TGTGCCAGCAGGCCGCGGGGGATCTCCACAGATACGCAGTATTTT	CASRPRGISTDTQYF
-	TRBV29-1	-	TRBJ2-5	TGCAGCGACCTCGAGTGGGGCAGGGAAGTCTGGGTGGAGACCCAGTACTTC	CSDLEWGREVWVETQYF
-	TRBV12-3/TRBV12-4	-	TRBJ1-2	TGTGCCAGCAGTTTTATCCAGGGAGGCAGCTACACCTTC	CASSFIQGGSYTF
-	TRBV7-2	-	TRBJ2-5	TGTGCCAGCAGCCTTGGGCGGGGTCGGGGGGAGACCCAGTACTTC	CASSLGRGRGETQYF
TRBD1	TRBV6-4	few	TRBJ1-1	TGTGCCAGCCTTACACTCGGGACAGGGCCTGAAGCTTTCTTT	CASLTLGTGPEAFF
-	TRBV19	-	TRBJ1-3	TGTGCCAGTAGTCTTCAGGGAAACACCATATATTTT	CASSLQGNTIYF
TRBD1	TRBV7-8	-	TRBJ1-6	TGTGCCAGCAAGGGGGACAGGGTAATTTCACCCCTCCACTTT	CASKGDRVISPLHF
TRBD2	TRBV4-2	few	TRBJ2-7	TGTGCCAGCAGCCCATACCGACCCGGGACTAGCGACGAGCAGTACTTC	CASSPYRPGTSDEQYF
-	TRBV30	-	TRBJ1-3	TGTGCCTGGAGAGGGATTGTCCCGGGGGGAAACACCATATATTTT	CAWRGIVPGGNTIYF
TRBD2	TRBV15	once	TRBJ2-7	TGTGCCACCAGCAGACCTCTAGCGGGGCTCTCCTACGAGCAGTACTTC	CATSRPLAGLSYEQYF
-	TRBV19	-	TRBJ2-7	TGTGCCACTGGTCGTGGCCGGGGTTCCTACGAGCAGTACTTC	CATGRGRGSYEQYF
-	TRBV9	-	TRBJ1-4	TGTGCCAGCAGCCCCTATCTGGTAACTAATGAAAAACTGTTTTTT	CASSPYLVTNEKLFF
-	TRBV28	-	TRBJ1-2	TGTGCCAGCATCTCTTCGGACAGCAACTATGGCTACACCTTC	CASISSDSNYGYTF
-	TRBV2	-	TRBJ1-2	TGTGCCAGCAGTGTAACAGGCTCTTATGGCTACACCTTC	CASSVTGSYGYTF
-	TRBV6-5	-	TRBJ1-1	TGTGCCCGGGGGACCTACCACACTGAAGCTTTCTTT	CARGTYHTEAFF
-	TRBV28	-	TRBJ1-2	TGTGCCAGCAGCCCTGACAAGACCTATGGCTACACCTTC	CASSPDKTYGYTF
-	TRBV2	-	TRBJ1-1	TGTGCCAGCAGTGAAATGAGAGGGGGAGGGGCTTTCTTT	CASSEMRGGGAFF
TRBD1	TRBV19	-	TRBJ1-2	TGTGCCAGGGGGACAGGGTATAACTATGGCTACACCTTC	CARGTGYNYGYTF
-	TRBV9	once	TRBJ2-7	TGTGCCAGCAGCGTAGACCAGGCCCACGAGCAGTACTTC	CASSVDQAHEQYF